One sample yielded the 21 T cell receptor beta chains listed below, sequenced in a study of blood T cell repertoires in COVID-19 (dated by TCRdb to about 2020). The protocol used for the library was the immunoSEQ multiplex PCR assay. TCRdb provides this immuneACCESS table in a form limited to in-frame rearrangements. Some clones are lacking; in checked studies, under half of them reflect an unresolved V gene, and why the rest are absent is not known. This sample holds 200,000 to 250,000 clones; roughly 86% were observed only once. The top ten clones comprise 9.5% to 13% of the sample. Material: peripheral blood. All receptors derive from a woman aged 50 to 60 with COVID-19, enrolled during active disease.

This chain links TRBV27 with TRBJ2-3; TRBD2 aligns across 7 bases. With 3 bases clipped from V and 0 bases from J, the junction kept 9 bases outside the gene matches. CDR1 MNHEY and CDR2 SMNVEV come from the germline V gene (reference sequence). CDR3 length equals 17 residues. CDR3 bases: TGTGCCAGCAGTTTTACCTGGCGGGGGTTGAGCACAGATACGCAGTATTTT. Its translation: CASSFTWRGLSTDTQYF.

The J gene is TRBJ2-5, the V gene TRBV9, with a tentative D call TRBD1 (7 bases). Trimming removed 3 bases from V and 4 bases from J, with 19 bases in between. CDR1 and CDR2 (germline): SGDLS, YYNGEE. There are 16 residues in the CDR3. CDR3 in amino acids: CASSAGGGAGLETQYF. The CDR3 nucleotides are TGTGCCAGCAGCGCCGGAGGGGGCGCCGGCCTAGAGACCCAGTACTTC.

This chain joins TRBV24-1 and TRBJ2-2; possibly TRBD2 for D (6 bases). Per germline, CDR1 KGHDR and CDR2 SFDVKD. CDR3 size: 13 residues. V lost 9 bases to trimming and J lost 5 bases, with 12 bases between them. The chain's CDR3 is CATAGPKTGELFF. The CDR3 nucleotides read TGTGCCACCGCGGGACCAAAGACCGGGGAGCTGTTTTTT.

This clone was picked up one time. The chain carries TRBV12-5 and TRBJ2-3; 7 bases agree with TRBD2. This CDR3 is built from 16 residues. The germline gives CDR1 LGHNT, CDR2 FRNRAP. V shed 2 bases, J shed 1 base, and the junction held 6 bases outside the gene matches. CDR3 region: CASGLKVGGGTDTQYF. The CDR3 DNA follows: TGTGCTAGTGGTTTGAAAGTGGGAGGGGGCACAGATACGCAGTATTTT.

The chain carries TRBV27 and TRBJ2-2; D is uncertain. V lost 4 bases, J lost 2 bases, and 8 bases lay in between. The CDR3 extends over 14 amino acids. Germline V CDR1 and CDR2: MNHEY, SMNVEV (reference sequence). The chain's CDR3 is CASSYLFNTGELFF. In DNA, the CDR3 is TGTGCCAGCAGTTATCTCTTTAACACCGGGGAGCTGTTTTTT.

The chain combines TRBV19 with TRBJ1-1, with 7 bases that match TRBD1. CDR1 and CDR2 (germline): LNHDA, SQIVND (reference sequence). Unmatched junction bases numbered 12, after V lost 7 bases and J lost 1 base. This CDR3 spans 16 amino acids. The CDR3: CASNFEGQYTNTEAFF. As DNA, the CDR3 is TGTGCCAGTAATTTTGAGGGACAGTACACGAACACTGAAGCTTTCTTT.

The chain is built from TRBV19 and TRBJ2-1; 12 bases line up with TRBD1. CDR1 and CDR2 from the germline V gene are LNHDA and SQIVND (reference sequence). J was trimmed by 7 bases and V by 6 bases; bases with no gene match: 4. This CDR3 has 14 amino acids. CDR3: CASSRDRGQNEQFF. CDR3 nucleotides: TGTGCCAGTAGCCGGGACAGGGGGCAAAATGAGCAGTTCTTC.

The chain carries TRBV9 and TRBJ1-1, with TRBD1 identical over 7 bases. Trimming removed 3 bases from V and 0 bases from J; junction bases left unmatched: 2. Germline V gives CDR1 SGDLS, CDR2 YYNGEE. This CDR3 contains 14 residues. The CDR3 coding sequence is TGTGCCAGCAGCGCTGGACAGGTGAACACTGAAGCTTTCTTT. Translation: CASSAGQVNTEAFF. The full variable domain, in which reference TRBV9 and TRBJ1-1 provide the parts outside the CDR3, is DSGVTQTPKHLITATGQRVTLRCSPRSGDLSVYWYQQSLDQGLQFLIQYYNGEERAKGNILERFSAQQFPDLHSELNLSSLELGDSALYFCASSAGQVNTEAFFGQGTRLTVV.

The V and J genes are TRBV7-2 and TRBJ1-5; D might be TRBD1 (5 bases). The CDR3 contains 14 residues. Trimming stripped 3 bases from V and 3 bases from J, with 9 bases between. The germline V gene encodes CDR1 SGHTA and CDR2 FQGNSA. CDR3 sequence reads: CASSFQGYNQPQHF. The CDR3 DNA sequence: TGTGCCAGCAGCTTCCAGGGTTACAATCAGCCCCAGCATTTT.

The chain combines TRBV7-2 with TRBJ1-4; 8 bases are shared with TRBD1. The CDR3 spans 15 residues. Germline-derived CDR1 and CDR2 are SGHTA and FQGNSA. Trimming took 3 bases from V and 1 from J; bases not matched to a gene: 1. CDR3 sequence reads: CASSFDRGTNEKLFF. As DNA, the CDR3 is TGTGCCAGCAGCTTCGACAGGGGAACTAATGAAAAACTGTTTTTT.

This clone is a singleton in its sample. V is TRBV7-3 and J is TRBJ2-1, with 14 bases fitting TRBD2. With V trimmed by 5 bases and J by 6 bases, 6 bases remained unmatched. Germline values: CDR1 SGHTA, CDR2 FQGTGA. The CDR3 runs 16 residues. The CDR3 sequence: CASSDPGLAGVNEQFF. The CDR3 nucleotides read TGTGCCAGCAGCGATCCGGGACTAGCGGGGGTCAATGAGCAGTTCTTC. Full variable domain (outside the CDR3, taken from reference TRBV7-3 and TRBJ2-1): GAGVSQTPSNKVTEKGKYVELRCDPISGHTALYWYRQSLGQGPEFLIYFQGTGAADDSGLPNDRFFAVRPEGSVSTLKIQRTERGDSAVYLCASSDPGLAGVNEQFFGPGTRLTVL.

The chain recombines TRBV28 with TRBJ1-2; 8 bases map to TRBD1. V lost 7 bases and J lost 3; bases outside the gene matches: 4. This CDR3 is 13 amino acids long. The germline CDR1 and CDR2 sequences are MDHEN and SYDVKM. CDR3 coding DNA: TGTGCCAGCACCCAGGGGGCCTACTATGGCTACACCTTC. It is translated as CASTQGAYYGYTF.

V and J are TRBV6-1 and TRBJ1-3; possibly TRBD1 for D (5 bases). Trimming removed 4 bases from V and 1 base from J, with 14 bases in between. The V gene's germline CDR1 is MNHNS and CDR2 SASEGT. This CDR3 has 16 amino acids. The CDR3 coding sequence is TGTGCCAGCAGTGTCCTCCACGACAGTTCTGGAAACACCATATATTTT. Translating it yields CASSVLHDSSGNTIYF.

The V gene is TRBV19, the J gene TRBJ2-7, with TRBD1 as a possible D gene (5 bases). The CDR3 runs to 12 residues. CDR1 LNHDA and CDR2 SQIVND come from the germline V gene (reference sequence). The V gene lost 7 bases and the J gene lost 5 bases, with 12 bases spanning the gap. The CDR3 region has the DNA TGTGCCAGTACCGCCGGACATAACGAGCAGTACTTC. Its translation: CASTAGHNEQYF.

V usage is TRBV12-5 and J usage is TRBJ1-5, with a possible D match to TRBD1 (5 bases). This CDR3 contains 15 residues. Trimming stripped 0 bases from V and 3 bases from J, with 9 bases between. The germline V gene encodes CDR1 LGHNT and CDR2 FRNRAP. CDR3 amino acids: CASGLVGGHNQPQHF. For the CDR3, the DNA is TGTGCTAGTGGTTTGGTGGGGGGTCACAATCAGCCCCAGCATTTT.

This sequence joins TRBV2 and TRBJ2-7; TRBD1 matches at 7 bases. The CDR3 loop spans 15 amino acids. The germline V gene encodes CDR1 SNHLY and CDR2 FYNNEI. The J segment lost 4 bases and the V segment lost 6 bases, leaving 12 bases of the junction unmatched. For the CDR3, the DNA is TGTGCCAGCAGGGTAACCGGGGACAGCTATTACGAGCAGTACTTC. Encoded protein: CASRVTGDSYYEQYF.

This chain uses TRBV6-5 with TRBJ1-1, with 8 bases fitting TRBD1. J gave up 1 base and V 5 bases, and 6 bases lay outside the gene matches. This CDR3 has 15 residues. Germline V gene data show CDR1 as MNHEY and CDR2 as SVGAGI. The CDR3 bases are TGTGCCAGCAGTAGACAGGGGAGCGGGAACACTGAAGCTTTCTTT. Residues: CASSRQGSGNTEAFF.

The chain uses TRBV9 and TRBJ2-7; weak D call: TRBD2 (6 bases). Germline values: CDR1 SGDLS, CDR2 YYNGEE. The CDR3 covers 14 residues. Deletions cut 0 bases from V and 5 bases from J, with 12 bases between. The CDR3: CASSVGGGTHEQYF. The DNA for the CDR3 is TGTGCCAGCAGCGTAGGCGGAGGGACGCACGAGCAGTACTTC.

In its sample, this clone was seen once. CDR3 nucleotide sequence: TGTGCCAGCAGTGAATATTCAACTAATGAAAAACTGTTTTTT. It codes for CASSEYSTNEKLFF. The J gene is TRBJ1-4, the V gene TRBV2; D call uncertain. Looked up from germline, CDR1 is SNHLY and CDR2 is FYNNEI. The CDR3 totals 14 residues. Trimming took off 2 bases at V and 0 bases at J, with 4 bases between the two ends.

The chain couples TRBV7-2 to TRBJ2-2; 11 nucleotides align to TRBD2. J was trimmed by 4 bases and V by 5 bases; bases with no gene match: 6. The CDR3 is 16 residues long. Germline V gives CDR1 SGHTA, CDR2 FQGNSA. Written as DNA, the CDR3 is TGTGCCAGCAGCCCTAGCGGGGGGACTAGCACCGGGGAGCTGTTTTTT. Protein: CASSPSGGTSTGELFF.

The chain couples TRBV15 to TRBJ2-7, with a weak D call TRBD2 (5 bases). V dropped 3 bases and J dropped 0 bases, with 15 bases sitting between them. The CDR3 is 16 amino acids. The germline gives CDR1 LNHNV, CDR2 YYDKDF (reference sequence). Here the CDR3 reads CATSSPSLRGSYEQYF. CDR3 nucleotides: TGTGCCACCAGCAGCCCTTCTCTACGGGGCTCCTACGAGCAGTACTTC.